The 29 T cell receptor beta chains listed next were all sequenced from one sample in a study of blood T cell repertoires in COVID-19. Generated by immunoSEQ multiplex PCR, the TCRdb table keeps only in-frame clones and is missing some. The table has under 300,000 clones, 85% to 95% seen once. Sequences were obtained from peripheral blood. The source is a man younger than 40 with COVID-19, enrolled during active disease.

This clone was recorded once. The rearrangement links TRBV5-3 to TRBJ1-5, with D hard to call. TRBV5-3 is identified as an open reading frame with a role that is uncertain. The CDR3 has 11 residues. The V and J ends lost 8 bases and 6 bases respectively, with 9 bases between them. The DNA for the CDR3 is TGTGCCAGGCCCTTCGGTCAGCCCCAGCATTTT. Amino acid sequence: CARPFGQPQHF.

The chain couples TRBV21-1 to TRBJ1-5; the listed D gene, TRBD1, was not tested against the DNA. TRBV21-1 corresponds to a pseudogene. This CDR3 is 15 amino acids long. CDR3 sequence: CASSNGTGRNQPQHF. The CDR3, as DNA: TGTGCCAGCAGCAACGGGACAGGTAGAAATCAGCCCCAGCATTTT.

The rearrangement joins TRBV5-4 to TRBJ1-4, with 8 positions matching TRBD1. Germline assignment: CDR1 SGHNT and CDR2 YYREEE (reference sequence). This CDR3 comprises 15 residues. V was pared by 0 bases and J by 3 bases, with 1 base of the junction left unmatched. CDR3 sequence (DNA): TGTGCCAGCAGCTTGGCAGGGGGCTCTAATGAAAAACTGTTTTTT. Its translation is CASSLAGGSNEKLFF.

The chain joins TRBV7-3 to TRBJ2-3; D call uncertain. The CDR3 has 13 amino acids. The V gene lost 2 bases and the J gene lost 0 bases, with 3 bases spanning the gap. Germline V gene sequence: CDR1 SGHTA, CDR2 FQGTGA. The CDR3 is CASSLLSTDTQYF. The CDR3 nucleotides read TGTGCCAGCAGCTTACTGAGCACAGATACGCAGTATTTT.

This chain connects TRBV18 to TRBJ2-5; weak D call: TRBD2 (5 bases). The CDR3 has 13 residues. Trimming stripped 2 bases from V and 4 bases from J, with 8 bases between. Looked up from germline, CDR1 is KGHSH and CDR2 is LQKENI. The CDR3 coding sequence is TGTGCCAGCTCACCAGGAGAGGGAGAGACCCAGTACTTC. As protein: CASSPGEGETQYF.

The CDR3 DNA reads as TGTGCCAGCAGCTCTCTCAGGGGGCGCGTGGGTGGCTACACCTTC. The encoded protein is CASSSLRGRVGGYTF. The chain carries TRBV7-6 and TRBJ1-2, with 8 bases fitting TRBD1. Germline V gene data show CDR1 as SGHVS and CDR2 as FNYEAQ. This CDR3 spans 15 amino acids. V dropped 4 bases and J dropped 7; count of bases not matched to a gene: 11.

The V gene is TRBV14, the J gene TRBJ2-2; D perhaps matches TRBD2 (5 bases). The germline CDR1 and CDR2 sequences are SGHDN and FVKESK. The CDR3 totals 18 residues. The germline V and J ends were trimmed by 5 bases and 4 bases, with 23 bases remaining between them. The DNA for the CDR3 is TGTGCCAGCAGCTCTATCATCTTAGGAGGAGGACTCACCGGGGAGCTGTTTTTT. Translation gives CASSSIILGGGLTGELFF.

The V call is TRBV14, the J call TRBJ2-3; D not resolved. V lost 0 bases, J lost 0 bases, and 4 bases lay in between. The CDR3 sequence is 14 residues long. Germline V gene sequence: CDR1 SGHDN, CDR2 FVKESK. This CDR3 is CASSQDTSTDTQYF. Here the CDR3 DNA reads TGTGCCAGCAGCCAAGACACTAGCACAGATACGCAGTATTTT.

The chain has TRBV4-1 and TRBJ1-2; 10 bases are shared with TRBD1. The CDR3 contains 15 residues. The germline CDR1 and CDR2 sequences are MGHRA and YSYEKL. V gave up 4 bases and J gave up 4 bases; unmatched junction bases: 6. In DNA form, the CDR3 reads TGCGCCAGCAGCCCCCGACAGGGGGCTGGCTATGGCTACACCTTC. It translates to CASSPRQGAGYGYTF.

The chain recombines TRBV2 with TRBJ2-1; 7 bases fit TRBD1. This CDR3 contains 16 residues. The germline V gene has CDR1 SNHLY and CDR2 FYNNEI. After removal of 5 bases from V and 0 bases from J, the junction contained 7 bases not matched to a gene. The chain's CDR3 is CASSPRQGSSYNEQFF. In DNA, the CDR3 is TGTGCCAGCAGTCCCAGACAGGGCAGCTCCTACAATGAGCAGTTCTTC.

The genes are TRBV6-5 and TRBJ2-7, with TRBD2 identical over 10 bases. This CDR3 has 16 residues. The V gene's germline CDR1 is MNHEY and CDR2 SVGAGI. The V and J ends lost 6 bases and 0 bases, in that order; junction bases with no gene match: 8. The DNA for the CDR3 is TGTGCCAGCAGCTACCTTAGCGGGGGGCACTCCTACGAGCAGTACTTC. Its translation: CASSYLSGGHSYEQYF.

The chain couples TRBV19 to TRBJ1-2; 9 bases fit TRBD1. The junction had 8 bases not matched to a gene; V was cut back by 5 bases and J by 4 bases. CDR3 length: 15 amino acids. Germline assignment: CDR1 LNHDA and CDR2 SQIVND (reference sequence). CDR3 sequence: CASSPRQGGGYGYTF. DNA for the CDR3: TGTGCCAGTAGTCCGAGACAGGGGGGAGGCTATGGCTACACCTTC.

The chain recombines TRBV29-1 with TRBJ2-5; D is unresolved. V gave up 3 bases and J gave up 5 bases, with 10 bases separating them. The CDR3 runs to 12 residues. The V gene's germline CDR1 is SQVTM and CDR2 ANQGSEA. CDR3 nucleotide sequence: TGCAGCGTTGATGAGAATGCGGAGACCCAGTACTTC. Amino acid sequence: CSVDENAETQYF.

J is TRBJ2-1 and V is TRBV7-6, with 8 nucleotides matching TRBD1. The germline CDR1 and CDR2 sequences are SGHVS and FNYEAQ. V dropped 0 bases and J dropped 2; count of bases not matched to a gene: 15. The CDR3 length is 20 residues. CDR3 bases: TGTGCCAGCAGCTTAGCGTCTGGACAGGGTTTTTTAACACCCTACAATGAGCAGTTCTTC. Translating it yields CASSLASGQGFLTPYNEQFF.

For the CDR3, the DNA is TGTGCCAGCATCATGGGGGACAGGACCTACGAGCAGTACTTC. Encoded protein: CASIMGDRTYEQYF. The V and J genes are TRBV6-5 and TRBJ2-7; 8 bases line up with TRBD1. J lost 2 bases, V lost 7 bases, and 7 bases had no gene match. The CDR3 length is 14 residues. Germline assignment: CDR1 MNHEY and CDR2 SVGAGI.

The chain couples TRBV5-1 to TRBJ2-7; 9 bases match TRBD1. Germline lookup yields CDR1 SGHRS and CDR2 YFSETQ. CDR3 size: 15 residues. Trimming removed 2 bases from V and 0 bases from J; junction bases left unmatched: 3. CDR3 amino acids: CASSFGDRDSYEQYF. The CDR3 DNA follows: TGCGCCAGCAGCTTTGGGGACAGGGACTCCTACGAGCAGTACTTC.

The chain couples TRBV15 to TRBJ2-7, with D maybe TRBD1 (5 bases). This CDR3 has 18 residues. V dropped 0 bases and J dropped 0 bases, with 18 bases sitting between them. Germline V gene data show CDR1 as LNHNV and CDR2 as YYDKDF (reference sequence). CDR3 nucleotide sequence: TGTGCCACCAGCAGAGAGACCGGTCGGGCAGGGAACTCCTACGAGCAGTACTTC. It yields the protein CATSRETGRAGNSYEQYF. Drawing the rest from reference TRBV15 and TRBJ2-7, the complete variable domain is DAMVIQNPRYQVTQFGKPVTLSCSQTLNHNVMYWYQQKSSQAPKLLFHYYDKDFNNEADTPDNFQSRRPNTSFCFLDIRSPGLGDTAMYLCATSRETGRAGNSYEQYFGPGTRLTVT.

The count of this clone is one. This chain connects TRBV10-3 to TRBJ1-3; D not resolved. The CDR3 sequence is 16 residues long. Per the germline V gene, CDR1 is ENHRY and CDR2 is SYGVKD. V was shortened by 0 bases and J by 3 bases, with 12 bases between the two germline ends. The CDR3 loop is CAISESTGKGGNTIYF. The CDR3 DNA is TGTGCCATCAGTGAGTCAACGGGGAAGGGTGGAAACACCATATATTTT.

The CDR3 is CASSYLQGLAFF. Written as DNA, the CDR3 is TGTGCCAGCAGCTACCTACAGGGGTTGGCTTTCTTT. This rearrangement joins TRBV5-6 to TRBJ1-1; 7 positions agree with TRBD1. The trim removed 3 bases at V and 11 bases at J, leaving 7 bases unmatched. The CDR3 length is 12 residues. The V gene's germline CDR1 is SGHDT and CDR2 YYEEEE. Variable domain in full (rest from reference TRBV5-6 and TRBJ1-1): DAGVTQSPTHLIKTRGQQVTLRCSPKSGHDTVSWYQQALGQGPQFIFQYYEEEERQRGNFPDRFSGHQFPNYSSELNVNALLLGDSALYLCASSYLQGLAFFGQGTRLTVV.

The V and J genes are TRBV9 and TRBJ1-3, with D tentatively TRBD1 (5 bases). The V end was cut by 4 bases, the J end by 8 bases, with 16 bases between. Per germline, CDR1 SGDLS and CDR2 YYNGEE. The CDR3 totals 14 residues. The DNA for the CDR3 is TGTGCCAGCAGCTGGACCCCTGACAGAGACACCATATATTTT. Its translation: CASSWTPDRDTIYF.

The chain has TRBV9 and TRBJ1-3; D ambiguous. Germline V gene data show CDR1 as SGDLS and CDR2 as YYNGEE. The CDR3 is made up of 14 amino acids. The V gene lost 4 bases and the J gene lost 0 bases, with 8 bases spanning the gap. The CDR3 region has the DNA TGTGCCAGCAGCTCACACAGCTCTGGAAACACCATATATTTT. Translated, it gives CASSSHSSGNTIYF. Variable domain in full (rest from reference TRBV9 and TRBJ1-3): DSGVTQTPKHLITATGQRVTLRCSPRSGDLSVYWYQQSLDQGLQFLIQYYNGEERAKGNILERFSAQQFPDLHSELNLSSLELGDSALYFCASSSHSSGNTIYFGEGSWLTVV.

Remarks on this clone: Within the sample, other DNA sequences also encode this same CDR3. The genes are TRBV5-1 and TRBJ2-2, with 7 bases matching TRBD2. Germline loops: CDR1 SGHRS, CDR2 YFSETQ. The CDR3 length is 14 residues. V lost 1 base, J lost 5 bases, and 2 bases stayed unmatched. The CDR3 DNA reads TGCGCCAGCAGCTTGACCGGGGGGACCGGGGAGCTGTTTTTT. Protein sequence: CASSLTGGTGELFF.

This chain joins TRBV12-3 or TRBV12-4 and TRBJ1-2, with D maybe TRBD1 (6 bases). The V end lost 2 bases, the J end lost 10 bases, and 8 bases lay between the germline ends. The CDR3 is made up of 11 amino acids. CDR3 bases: TGTGCCAGCAGTTTAAACAGGGCCTACACCTTC. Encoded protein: CASSLNRAYTF.

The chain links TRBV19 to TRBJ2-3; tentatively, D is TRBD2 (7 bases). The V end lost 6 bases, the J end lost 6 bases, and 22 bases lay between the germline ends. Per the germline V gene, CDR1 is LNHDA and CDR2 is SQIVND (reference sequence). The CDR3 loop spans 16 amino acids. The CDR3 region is CASSPAGAWVSDTQYF. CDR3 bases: TGTGCCAGTAGCCCGGCGGGGGCGTGGGTATCGGATACGCAGTATTTT. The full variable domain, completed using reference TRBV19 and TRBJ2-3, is DGGITQSPKYLFRKEGQNVTLSCEQNLNHDAMYWYRQDPGQGLRLIYYSQIVNDFQKGDIAEGYSVSREKKESFPLTVTSAQKNPTAFYLCASSPAGAWVSDTQYFGPGTRLTVL.

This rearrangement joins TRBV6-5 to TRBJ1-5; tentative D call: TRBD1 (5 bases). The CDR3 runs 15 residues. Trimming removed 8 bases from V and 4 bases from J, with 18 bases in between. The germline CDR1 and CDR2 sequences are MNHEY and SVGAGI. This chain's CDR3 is CASYHWRDGNQPQHF. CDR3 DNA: TGTGCCAGCTACCATTGGAGGGACGGGAATCAGCCCCAGCATTTT.

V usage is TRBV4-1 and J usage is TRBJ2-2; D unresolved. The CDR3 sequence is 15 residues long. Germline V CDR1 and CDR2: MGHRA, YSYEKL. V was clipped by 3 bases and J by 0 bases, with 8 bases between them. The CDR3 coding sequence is TGCGCCAGCAGCCACATCAAAACGAACACCGGGGAGCTGTTTTTT. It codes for CASSHIKTNTGELFF.

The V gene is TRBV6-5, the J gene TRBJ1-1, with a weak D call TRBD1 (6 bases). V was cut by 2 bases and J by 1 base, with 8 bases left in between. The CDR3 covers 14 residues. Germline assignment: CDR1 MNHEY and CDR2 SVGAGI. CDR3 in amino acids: CASSYQGQNTEAFF. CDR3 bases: TGTGCCAGCAGTTACCAGGGACAGAACACTGAAGCTTTCTTT.

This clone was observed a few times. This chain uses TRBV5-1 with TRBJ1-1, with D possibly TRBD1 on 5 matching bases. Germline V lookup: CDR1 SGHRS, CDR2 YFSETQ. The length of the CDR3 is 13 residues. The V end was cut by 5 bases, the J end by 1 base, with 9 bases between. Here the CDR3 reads CASRSQGNTEAFF. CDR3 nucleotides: TGCGCCAGCAGATCTCAGGGGAACACTGAAGCTTTCTTT.

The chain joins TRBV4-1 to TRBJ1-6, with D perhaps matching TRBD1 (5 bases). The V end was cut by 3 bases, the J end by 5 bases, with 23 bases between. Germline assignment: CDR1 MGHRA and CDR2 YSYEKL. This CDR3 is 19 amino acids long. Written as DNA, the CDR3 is TGCGCCAGCAGCCATGCGCCCTGGGGGGAGAGCTCTGATAATTCACCCCTCCACTTT. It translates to CASSHAPWGESSDNSPLHF.